This T cell receptor beta chain appears in the sequencing data of a study of PD-L1 blockade in urothelial cancer. In the study overall: In terms of prior chemotherapy, patients had received 0 to 3 regimens.

Measured with immunoSEQ multiplex PCR; TCRdb has only the in-frame clones, and not every one. Of some 49,000 clones listed, about 85% were seen once; the top ten hold 7.5% to 8.5%. The CDR3 loop spans 16 amino acids. The germline gives CDR1 KGHSH, CDR2 LQKENI. The V segment lost 6 bases and the J segment 3 bases; nucleotides outside the gene matches: 14. The sequence came from a man aged 55 to 69 with urothelial cancer. Material: PBMCs, obtained around atezolizumab (anti-PD-L1) treatment. This sequence joins TRBV18 and TRBJ2-7; 7 bases are a match to TRBD1. DNA for the CDR3: TGTGCCAGCTCGCTCAGACAGGGAAGCCCGCTCTACGAGCAGTACTTC. Amino acids: CASSLRQGSPLYEQYF.